This T cell receptor beta chain originates from a study of cytomegalovirus exposure and HLA in healthy donors. Overall study results and limits: Within an earlier analysis, most TCR beta V segments proved productive either about 87% or about 30% of the time. Most TCR sequences were rare, but some public TCRs occurred in many donors. Clonal expansion was found to be greater in HLA-associated TCR beta chains than in equally common others in a later analysis. Per published reports, the classifier diagnosed cytomegalovirus status with high specificity and sensitivity.

In the case of this clone: As yet, its antigen is unknown.

PCR used 60 Vbeta primers and 13 Jbeta primers. Method: immunoSEQ multiplex PCR; TCRdb's copy keeps in-frame clones and lacks some. The sample contains a few hundred thousand clones, roughly 89% of which appear only once. Germline V gene lookup returns CDR1 MNHNS and CDR2 SASEGT. The V end was cut by 10 bases, the J end by 0 bases, with 12 bases between. The CDR3 extends over 14 amino acids. This clonotype was obtained from a woman between 18 and 29 years old in good health and CMV-seronegative. The J gene is TRBJ1-4, the V gene TRBV6-1; D is ambiguous. The specimen sequenced was PBMCs. The CDR3 loop is CATSPTATNEKLFF. CDR3 nucleotides: TGTGCCACCTCTCCCACGGCAACTAATGAAAAACTGTTTTTT.